Shown below are 6 T cell receptor beta chains from a single sample sequenced in a study of high-grade serous ovarian cancer treatment subgroups. Tumor tissue was taken before any definitive surgery or chemotherapy was given. Only in-frame clones appear in the TCRdb table, and some are missing; sequencing was by immunoSEQ multiplex PCR. The table includes 4,500 or so clones, roughly four fifths detected once. The sample comprised tumor tissue. These receptors all stem from a human donor with high-grade serous ovarian cancer.

This clone was observed a handful of times. V usage is TRBV6-5 and J usage is TRBJ2-5; possibly TRBD2 for D (5 bases). This CDR3 is built from 14 residues. Looked up from germline, CDR1 is MNHEY and CDR2 is SVGAGI. Between the trimmed V and J ends, which lost 2 bases and 5 bases, there was a span of 12 bases. CDR3 loop: CASSYAYSDETQYF. In DNA form, the CDR3 reads TGTGCCAGCAGTTACGCGTATAGCGATGAGACCCAGTACTTC.

The chain links TRBV9 to TRBJ2-2; 13 bases align to TRBD2. With V trimmed by 0 bases and J by 7 bases, 6 bases remained unmatched. This CDR3 has 17 amino acids. In germline, CDR1 is SGDLS, CDR2 YYNGEE. As DNA, the CDR3 is TGTGCCAGCAGCGTAGCTGGGACTAGCGGGGTCCTCGGGGAGCTGTTTTTT. Encoded protein: CASSVAGTSGVLGELFF.

The rearrangement uses TRBV30 and TRBJ1-2, with D unclear. There are 11 residues in the CDR3. Per germline, CDR1 GTSNPN and CDR2 SVGIG (reference sequence). Trimming took 5 bases from V and 3 from J, leaving 7 bases between them. CDR3 bases: TGTGCCTGGGGCGCCGACTATGGCTACACCTTC. As protein: CAWGADYGYTF.

The chain carries TRBV28 and TRBJ2-5, with TRBD2 matching over 12 bases. Germline-derived CDR1 and CDR2 are MDHEN and SYDVKM. Trimming cost V 7 bases and J 5 bases; bases outside gene matches: 11. The CDR3 is 16 amino acids. The CDR3, as DNA: TGTGCCAGCACCGAGACTAGCGGGGGTACCGGGGAGACCCAGTACTTC. This sequence encodes CASTETSGGTGETQYF.

This clone was found once. The rearrangement uses TRBV7-2 and TRBJ1-2; D remains ambiguous. Trimming removed 1 base from V and 1 base from J, with 4 bases in between. The CDR3 extends over 13 amino acids. CDR1 is SGHTA, CDR2 FQGNSA, per germline. The CDR3 bases are TGTGCCAGCAGCTTAGACAATAACTATGGCTACACCTTC. It encodes CASSLDNNYGYTF. The whole variable domain, filled in from reference TRBV7-2 and TRBJ1-2, reads GAGVSQSPSNKVTEKGKDVELRCDPISGHTALYWYRQSLGQGLEFLIYFQGNSAPDKSGLPSDRFSAERTGGSVSTLTIQRTQQEDSAVYLCASSLDNNYGYTFGSGTRLTVV.

The V and J genes are TRBV27 and TRBJ1-4; 8 positions agree with TRBD1. Germline V gene data show CDR1 as MNHEY and CDR2 as SMNVEV (reference sequence). This CDR3 region has 17 residues. Trimming removed 4 bases from V and 0 bases from J; junction bases left unmatched: 7. CDR3 residues: CASSSLQGGATNEKLFF. CDR3 in DNA: TGTGCCAGCAGTTCACTACAGGGGGGGGCAACTAATGAAAAACTGTTTTTT.